These T cell receptor beta chains were read from a single sample in a study of blood T cell repertoires in COVID-19. Only in-frame clones appear in the TCRdb table, and some are missing; sequencing was by immunoSEQ multiplex PCR. In the table there are 45,000 to 70,000 clones, 65% to 90% of which are singletons. The sample was peripheral blood. The receptors come from a woman aged 80 or over with active or convalescent COVID-19. Both conserved end residues are trimmed from each CDR3.

V gene | CDR3 protein
TRBV11-2 | ASRKTSGGSGDTQY
TRBV6-5 | ASSYSGQGASEQY
TRBV5-1 | ASSSPDRKDLPYYGYT
TRBV4-1 | ASSQPNGIQETQY
TRBV3-1/TRBV3-2 | ASSQGRTSGGAPYEQY
TRBV7-3 | ASSNSGTGGRDTQY
TRBV6-5 | ASGGQGAPEAF
TRBV3-1/TRBV3-2 | ASSQAWRLTGGNTIY
TRBV11-2 | ASSSQGQGSYNEQF
TRBV5-4 | ASSSDTREEAF
TRBV14 | ASSHQTGPYEQY
TRBV18 | ASSPSDGANVLT
TRBV2 | ASRVDSGNTEAF
TRBV6-5 | ASRSTGYGNTIY
TRBV18 | ASSRQEAF
TRBV24-1 | ATSDPGLAGGQETQY
TRBV6-2/TRBV6-3 | ASSPPGTGTNEQF
TRBV2 | ASNRALSGNTIY
TRBV11-2 | ASSLDRLQETQY
TRBV7-9 | ASSAPGGSPTDYEQY
TRBV5-1 | ASSLPGMNTEAF
TRBV7-2 | ASSLEWATEAF
TRBV15 | ATSRDQMQETQY